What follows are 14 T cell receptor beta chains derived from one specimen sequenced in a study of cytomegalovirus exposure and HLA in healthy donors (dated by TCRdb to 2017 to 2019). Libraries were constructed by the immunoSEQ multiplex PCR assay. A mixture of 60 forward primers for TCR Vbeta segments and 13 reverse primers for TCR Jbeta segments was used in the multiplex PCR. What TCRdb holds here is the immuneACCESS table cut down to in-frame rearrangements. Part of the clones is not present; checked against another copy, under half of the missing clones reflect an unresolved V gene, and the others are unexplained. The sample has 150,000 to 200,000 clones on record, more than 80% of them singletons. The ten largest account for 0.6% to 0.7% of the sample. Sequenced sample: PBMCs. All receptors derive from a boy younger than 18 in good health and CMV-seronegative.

CDR3 region: CASSLVLAGGQNEQFF. The CDR3 bases are TGCGCCAGCAGCTTGGTCTTAGCGGGAGGACAAAATGAGCAGTTCTTC. The genes are TRBV5-1 and TRBJ2-1; TRBD2 agrees at 10 bases. Losses at the gene ends were 0 bases for V and 7 bases for J; bases not matched to a gene: 7. Per the germline V gene, CDR1 is SGHRS and CDR2 is YFSETQ. CDR3 length: 16 residues. Drawing the rest from reference TRBV5-1 and TRBJ2-1, the complete variable domain is KAGVTQTPRYLIKTRGQQVTLSCSPISGHRSVSWYQQTPGQGLQFLFEYFSETQRNKGNFPGRFSGRQFSNSRSEMNVSTLELGDSALYLCASSLVLAGGQNEQFFGPGTRLTVL.

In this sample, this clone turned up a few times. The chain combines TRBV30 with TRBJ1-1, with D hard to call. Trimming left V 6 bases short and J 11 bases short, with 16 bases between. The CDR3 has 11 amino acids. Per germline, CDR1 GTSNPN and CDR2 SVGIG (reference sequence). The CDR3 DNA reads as TGTGCCTGCCATAAAGTGGTTGGCGCTTTCTTT. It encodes CACHKVVGAFF.

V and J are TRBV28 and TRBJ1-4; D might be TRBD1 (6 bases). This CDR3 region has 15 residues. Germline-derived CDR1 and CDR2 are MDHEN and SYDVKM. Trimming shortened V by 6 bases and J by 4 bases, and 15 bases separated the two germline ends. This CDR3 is CASSPPRGYNEKLFF. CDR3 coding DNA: TGTGCCAGCAGCCCCCCGAGGGGGTATAATGAAAAACTGTTTTTT.

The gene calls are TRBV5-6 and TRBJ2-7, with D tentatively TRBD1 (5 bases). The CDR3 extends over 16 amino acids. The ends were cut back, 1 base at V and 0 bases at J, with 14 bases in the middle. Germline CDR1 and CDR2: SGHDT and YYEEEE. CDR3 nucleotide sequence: TGTGCCAGCAGCTTGACAGGAAAATCAATCTCCTACGAGCAGTACTTC. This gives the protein CASSLTGKSISYEQYF.

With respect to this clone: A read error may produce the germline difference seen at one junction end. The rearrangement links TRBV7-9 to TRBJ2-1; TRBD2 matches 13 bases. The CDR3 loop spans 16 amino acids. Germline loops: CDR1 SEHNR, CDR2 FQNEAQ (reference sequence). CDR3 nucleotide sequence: TGTTCCAGCAGCTTACCCGGACTAGCGGGAGCAAATGAGCAGTTCTTC. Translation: CSSSLPGLAGANEQFF.

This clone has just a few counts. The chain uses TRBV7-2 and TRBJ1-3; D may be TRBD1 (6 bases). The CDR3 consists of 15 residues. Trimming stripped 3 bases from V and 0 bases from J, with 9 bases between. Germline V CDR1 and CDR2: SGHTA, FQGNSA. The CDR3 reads CASSFQGTSGNTIYF. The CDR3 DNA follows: TGTGCCAGCAGCTTCCAGGGGACCTCTGGAAACACCATATATTTT.

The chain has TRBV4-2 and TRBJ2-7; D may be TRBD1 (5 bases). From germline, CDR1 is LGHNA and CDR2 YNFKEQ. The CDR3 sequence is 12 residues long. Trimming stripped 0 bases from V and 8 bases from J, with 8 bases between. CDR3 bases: TGTGCCAGCAGCCAAGAAAGGGGCCAGCAGTACTTC. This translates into CASSQERGQQYF.

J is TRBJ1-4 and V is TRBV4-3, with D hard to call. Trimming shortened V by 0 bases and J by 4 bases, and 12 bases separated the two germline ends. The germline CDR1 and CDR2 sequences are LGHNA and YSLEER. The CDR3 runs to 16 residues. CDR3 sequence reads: CASSQDRRALNEKLFF. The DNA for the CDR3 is TGCGCCAGCAGCCAAGATCGGAGGGCTCTTAATGAAAAACTGTTTTTT.

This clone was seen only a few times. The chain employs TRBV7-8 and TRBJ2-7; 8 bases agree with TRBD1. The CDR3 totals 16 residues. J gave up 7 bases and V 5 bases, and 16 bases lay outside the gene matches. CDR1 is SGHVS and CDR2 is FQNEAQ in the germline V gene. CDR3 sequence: CASSPPGRTGTWEQYF. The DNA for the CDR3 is TGTGCCAGCAGCCCGCCGGGAAGGACAGGGACGTGGGAGCAGTACTTC.

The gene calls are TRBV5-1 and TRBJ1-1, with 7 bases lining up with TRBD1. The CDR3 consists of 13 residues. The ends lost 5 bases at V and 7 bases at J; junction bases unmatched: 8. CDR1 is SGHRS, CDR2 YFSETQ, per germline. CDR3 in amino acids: CASSSRQGGEAFF. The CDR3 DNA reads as TGCGCCAGCAGTTCCAGACAGGGAGGTGAAGCTTTCTTT.

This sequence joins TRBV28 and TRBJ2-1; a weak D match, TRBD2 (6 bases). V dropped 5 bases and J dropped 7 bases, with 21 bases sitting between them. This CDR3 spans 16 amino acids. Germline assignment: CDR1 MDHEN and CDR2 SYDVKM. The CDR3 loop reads CASSQTLRRAGNEQFF. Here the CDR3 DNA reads TGTGCCAGCAGTCAAACATTGAGGAGGGCGGGGAATGAGCAGTTCTTC.

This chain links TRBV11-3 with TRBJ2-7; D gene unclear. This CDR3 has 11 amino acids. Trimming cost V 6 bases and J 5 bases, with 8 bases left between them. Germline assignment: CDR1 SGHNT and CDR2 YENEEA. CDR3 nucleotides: TGTGCCAGCAGTGCTTCGGACGAGCAGTACTTC. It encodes CASSASDEQYF.

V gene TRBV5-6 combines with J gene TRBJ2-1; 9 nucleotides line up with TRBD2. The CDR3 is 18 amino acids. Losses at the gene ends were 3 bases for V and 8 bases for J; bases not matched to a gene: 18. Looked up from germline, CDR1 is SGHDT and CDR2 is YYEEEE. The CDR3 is CASSSTTSGTLIVYEQFF. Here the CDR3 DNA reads TGTGCCAGCAGCTCCACGACTAGCGGAACCCTTATAGTCTATGAGCAGTTCTTC.

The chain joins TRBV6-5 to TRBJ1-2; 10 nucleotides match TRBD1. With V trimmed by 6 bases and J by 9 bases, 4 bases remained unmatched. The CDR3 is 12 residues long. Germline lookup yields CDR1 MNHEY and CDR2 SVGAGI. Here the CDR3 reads CASSRTGGSYTF. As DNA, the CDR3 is TGTGCCAGCAGCCGGACAGGGGGAAGCTACACCTTC.